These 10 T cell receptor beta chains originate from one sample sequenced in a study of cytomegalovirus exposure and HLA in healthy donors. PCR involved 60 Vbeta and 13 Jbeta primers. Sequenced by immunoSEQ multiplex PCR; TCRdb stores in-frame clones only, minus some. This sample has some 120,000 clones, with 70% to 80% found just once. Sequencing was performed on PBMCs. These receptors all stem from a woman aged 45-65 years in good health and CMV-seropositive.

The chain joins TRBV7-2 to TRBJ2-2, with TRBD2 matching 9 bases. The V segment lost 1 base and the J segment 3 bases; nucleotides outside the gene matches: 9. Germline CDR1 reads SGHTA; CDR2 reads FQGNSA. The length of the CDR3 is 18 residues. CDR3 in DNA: TGTGCCAGCAGCTTAGGTTATGGCGGGGGGGCGGACACCGGGGAGCTGTTTTTT. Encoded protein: CASSLGYGGGADTGELFF.

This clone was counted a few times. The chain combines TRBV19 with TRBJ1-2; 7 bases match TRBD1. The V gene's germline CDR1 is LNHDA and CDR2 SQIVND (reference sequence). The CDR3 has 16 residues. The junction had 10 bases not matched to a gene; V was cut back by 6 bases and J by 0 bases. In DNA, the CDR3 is TGTGCCAGTAGCGCTCCACGAGGACAGGCTAACTATGGCTACACCTTC. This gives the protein CASSAPRGQANYGYTF.

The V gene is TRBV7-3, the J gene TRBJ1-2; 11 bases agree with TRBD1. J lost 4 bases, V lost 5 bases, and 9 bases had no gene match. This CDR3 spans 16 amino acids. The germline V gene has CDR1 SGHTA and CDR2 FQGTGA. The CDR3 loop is CASSPSGTGGSYGYTF. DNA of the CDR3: TGTGCCAGCAGCCCATCCGGGACAGGGGGTTCCTATGGCTACACCTTC.

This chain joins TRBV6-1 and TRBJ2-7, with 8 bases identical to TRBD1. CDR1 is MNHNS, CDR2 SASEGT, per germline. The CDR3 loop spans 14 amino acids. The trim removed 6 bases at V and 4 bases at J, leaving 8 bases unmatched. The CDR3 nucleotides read TGTGCCAGCAGCCGGGACAGGTCTGGGTACGAGCAGTACTTC. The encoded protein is CASSRDRSGYEQYF.

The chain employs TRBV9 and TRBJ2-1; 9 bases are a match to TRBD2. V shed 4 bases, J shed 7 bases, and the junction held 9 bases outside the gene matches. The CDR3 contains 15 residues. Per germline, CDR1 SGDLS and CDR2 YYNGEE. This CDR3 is CASSRSGSVWNEQFF. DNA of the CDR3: TGTGCCAGCAGCCGTAGCGGGAGTGTTTGGAATGAGCAGTTCTTC.

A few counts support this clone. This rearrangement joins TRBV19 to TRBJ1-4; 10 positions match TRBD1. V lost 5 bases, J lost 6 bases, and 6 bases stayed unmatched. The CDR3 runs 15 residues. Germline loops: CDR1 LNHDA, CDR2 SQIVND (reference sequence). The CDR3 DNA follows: TGTGCCAGTAGTGGGACGGGACAGGGGTATGAAAAACTGTTTTTT. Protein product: CASSGTGQGYEKLFF.

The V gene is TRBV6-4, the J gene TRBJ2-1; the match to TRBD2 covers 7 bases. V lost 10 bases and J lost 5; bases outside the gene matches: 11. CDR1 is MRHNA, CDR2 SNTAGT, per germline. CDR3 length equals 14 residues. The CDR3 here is CATREGVKHNEQFF. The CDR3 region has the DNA TGTGCCACCAGGGAGGGCGTGAAGCACAATGAGCAGTTCTTC.

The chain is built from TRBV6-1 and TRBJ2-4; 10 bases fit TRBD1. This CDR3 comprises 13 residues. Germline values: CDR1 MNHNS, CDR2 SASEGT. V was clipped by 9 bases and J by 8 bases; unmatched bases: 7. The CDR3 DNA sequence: TGTGCCAGTGACAGGGACAGGGGTGACATTCAGTACTTC. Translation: CASDRDRGDIQYF.

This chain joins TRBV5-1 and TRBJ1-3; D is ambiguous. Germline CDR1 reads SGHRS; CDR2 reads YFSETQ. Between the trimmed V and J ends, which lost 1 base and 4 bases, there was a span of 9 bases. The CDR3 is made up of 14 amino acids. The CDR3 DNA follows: TGCGCCAGCAGCTTGTCGTCGGAGGGAAACACCATATATTTT. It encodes CASSLSSEGNTIYF.

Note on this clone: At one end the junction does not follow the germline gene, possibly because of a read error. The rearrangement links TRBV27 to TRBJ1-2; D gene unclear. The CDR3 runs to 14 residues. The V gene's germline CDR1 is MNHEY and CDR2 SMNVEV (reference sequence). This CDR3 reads CASSLFPANYGYTF. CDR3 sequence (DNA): TGTGCCAGCAGCTTATTTCCAGCTAACTATGGCTACACCTTC.